A single sample is the source of the 13 T cell receptor beta chains below, sequenced in a study of T cells after yellow fever vaccination. TCRdb fed the 5' RACE reads into MiXCR, producing one record per CDR3 protein. The data contain around 350,000 distinct CDR3 sequences, 9.5% to 13% of them singletons. Sample: PBMCs, taken on the day of the first yellow fever vaccination. The receptors originated from a man between 18 and 35 years old who received the YFV17D yellow fever vaccine.

The J gene is TRBJ1-1, the V gene TRBV6-1; TRBD1 is a possible D gene (6 bases). This CDR3 contains 13 residues. Germline CDR1 MNHNS, CDR2 SASEGT. Trimming shortened V by 3 bases and J by 7 bases, and 12 bases separated the two germline ends. In nucleotides, the CDR3 is TGTGCCAGCAGTGACGACAGGCGTTATGAAGCTTTCTTT. This gives the protein CASSDDRRYEAFF.

The table lists this clonotype with a few counts. V gene TRBV10-3 combines with J gene TRBJ1-5; 7 bases are shared with TRBD1. Trimming cost V 3 bases and J 3 bases; bases outside gene matches: 5. CDR3 length: 15 residues. Germline V gene data show CDR1 as ENHRY and CDR2 as SYGVKD. The CDR3 protein is CAISDLGTDNQPQHF. DNA of the CDR3: TGTGCCATCAGTGACTTGGGGACAGACAATCAGCCCCAGCATTTT.

This clonotype has just a few counts. This rearrangement joins TRBV12-5 to TRBJ2-1; D is possibly TRBD2 (5 bases). The CDR3 extends over 15 amino acids. Trimming removed 5 bases at V and 2 bases at J, with 13 bases between. The germline CDR1 and CDR2 sequences are LGHNT and FRNRAP. The CDR3: CASGPDLGTYNEQFF. Written as DNA, the CDR3 is TGTGCTAGTGGTCCCGACCTCGGGACCTACAATGAGCAGTTCTTC.

This chain connects TRBV5-1 to TRBJ1-6; TRBD1 matches at 9 bases. Germline loops: CDR1 SGHRS, CDR2 YFSETQ. The CDR3 loop spans 14 amino acids. Trimming took 1 base from V and 10 from J; bases not matched to a gene: 3. CDR3 loop: CASSLKGQGSPLHF. Here the CDR3 DNA reads TGCGCCAGCAGCTTGAAGGGACAGGGCTCACCCCTCCACTTT.

This chain uses TRBV6-2 or TRBV6-3 with TRBJ2-1, with TRBD1 matching 8 bases. Trimming took 4 bases from V and 6 from J; bases not matched to a gene: 17. In germline, CDR1 is MNHEY, CDR2 SVGEGT. The CDR3 sequence is 18 residues long. The DNA for the CDR3 is TGTGCCAGCAGTTTGGGGACAGGTTTTAATGTTCGGCTCAATGAGCAGTTCTTC. Translating it yields CASSLGTGFNVRLNEQFF.

This clonotype was seen repeatedly, ten times or more. The rearrangement uses TRBV12-3 or TRBV12-4 and TRBJ2-3; D is undetermined. The CDR3 has 12 residues. Trimming removed 6 bases at V and 8 bases at J, with 12 bases between. The CDR3 coding sequence is TGTGCCAGCAGCCCCGAAACGTTTACGCAGTATTTT. This encodes CASSPETFTQYF.

The V gene is TRBV18, the J gene TRBJ1-3; 9 nucleotides align to TRBD1. V trimming: 5 bases; J trimming: 3 bases; junction bases outside the gene matches: 8. This CDR3 region has 16 residues. CDR1 KGHSH and CDR2 LQKENI come from the germline V gene. CDR3 protein: CASSDRGQGFGNTIYF. The CDR3 DNA reads TGTGCCAGCTCAGACCGGGGACAGGGTTTTGGAAACACCATATATTTT.

The sample holds a few counts of this clonotype. The chain employs TRBV4-3 and TRBJ1-2, with a possible D match to TRBD1 (6 bases). Trimming shortened V by 2 bases and J by 2 bases, and 21 bases separated the two germline ends. Looked up from germline, CDR1 is LGHNA and CDR2 is YSLEER. The CDR3 spans 18 residues. The CDR3 DNA follows: TGCGCCAGCAGCCAAAGGGGGATCCCGGGACAAGAGAACTATGGCTACACCTTC. This codes for CASSQRGIPGQENYGYTF.

This clonotype has at least ten counts. The chain combines TRBV20-1 with TRBJ2-1; TRBD2 agrees at 7 bases. The CDR3 is 16 residues long. V shed 0 bases, J shed 2 bases, and the junction held 7 bases outside the gene matches. Germline CDR1 and CDR2: DFQATT and SNEGSKA (reference sequence). The CDR3 nucleotides are TGCAGTGCTAGAGATTCTCTAGCGGTAACCTACAATGAGCAGTTCTTC. Protein: CSARDSLAVTYNEQFF.

This clonotype was counted between two and nine times. This chain joins TRBV5-4 and TRBJ2-5; a possible D gene is TRBD2 (5 bases). V lost 10 bases to trimming and J lost 10 bases, with 17 bases between them. CDR3 length: 11 residues. Germline V gives CDR1 SGHNT, CDR2 YYREEE (reference sequence). The CDR3 nucleotides read TGTGCCGCGCGGGTCGGCATAGACCAGTACTTC. Protein sequence: CAARVGIDQYF.

Of note for this clonotype: Mismatch with germline at one junction end may stem from a read error. The chain has TRBV7-9 and TRBJ1-4; D gene unclear. The germline V gene has CDR1 SEHNR and CDR2 FQNEAQ (reference sequence). CDR3 length: 14 amino acids. The CDR3 sequence is CASSPHGSLEKLIF. CDR3 in DNA: TGTGCCAGCAGCCCCCACGGGTCGCTTGAAAAACTGATTTTT.

V and J are TRBV4-3 and TRBJ2-2; 7 nucleotides line up with TRBD2. The CDR3 is made up of 15 amino acids. V shed 10 bases, J shed 5 bases, and the junction held 13 bases outside the gene matches. Germline V gives CDR1 LGHNA, CDR2 YSLEER. The CDR3 DNA follows: TGCGCCACCGCCCCGGGGGGAGCGGGGACCGGGGAGCTGTTTTTT. It encodes CATAPGGAGTGELFF.

V gene TRBV20-1 combines with J gene TRBJ2-3; tentatively, D is TRBD2 (5 bases). V was clipped by 4 bases and J by 1 base, with 6 bases between them. Germline loops: CDR1 DFQATT, CDR2 SNEGSKA (reference sequence). The CDR3 is 12 residues long. DNA of the CDR3: TGCAGTGCTATGCGGGGCACAGATACGCAGTATTTT. This gives the protein CSAMRGTDTQYF.